This T cell receptor beta chain derives from a study of cytomegalovirus exposure and HLA in healthy donors. The study, taken as a whole, reports: The presence/absence work took it that sequencing depth was about the same across donors.

With regard to this clone: Its antigen remains unknown.

Trimming took 0 bases from V and 4 from J, leaving 13 bases between them. The CDR3 consists of 15 residues. The V gene's germline CDR1 is GTSNPN and CDR2 SVGIG (reference sequence). The PCR had 60 Vbeta and 13 Jbeta primers. TCRdb's copy holds only in-frame clones and misses some; the assay was immunoSEQ multiplex PCR. The sample lists some 140,000 clones, more than 70% seen once, with about 3.1% in the top ten. The chain uses TRBV30 and TRBJ2-1; D ambiguous. The TCR sequence derives from a middle-aged man in good health and CMV-seronegative. Sequenced: PBMCs. CDR3 in amino acids: CAWSVQTEAYNEQFF. CDR3 nucleotide sequence: TGTGCCTGGAGTGTCCAGACCGAAGCGTACAATGAGCAGTTCTTC.